The 25 T cell receptor beta chains below all came from one sample that was sequenced in a study of CD8+CD57+ T cells in acquired aplastic anemia. For CDR3 and TCR beta VDJ profiling, genomic DNA was the template used. TCRdb re-analysed the reads in MiXCR, keeping a single row per CDR3 protein. The repertoire consists of 100,000 to 150,000 distinct CDR3 sequences, with approximately 41% occurring once and the leading ten covering under 3%. The authors sequenced patients whose flow cytometry had shown CD8+CD57+ cell expansion. Input material: sorted CD4+, CD8+, or CD8+CD57+ T cells (not recorded which) from PBMCs. The origin of the receptors is a human donor with aplastic anemia.

The chain carries TRBV4-3 and TRBJ1-6, with D possibly being TRBD1 (5 bases). Trimming pared 2 bases from V and 8 bases from J, leaving 16 bases between. CDR1 and CDR2 from the germline V gene are LGHNA and YSLEER. The CDR3 totals 16 residues. The chain's CDR3 is CASSQFAVTEDSPLHF. CDR3 DNA sequence: TGCGCCAGCAGCCAATTTGCGGTGACAGAGGATTCACCCCTCCACTTT.

This clonotype has ten or more counts. J is TRBJ1-2 and V is TRBV29-1; D ambiguous. V lost 6 bases and J 4 bases, leaving 15 bases between the germline ends. CDR3 length equals 13 residues. Germline assignment: CDR1 SQVTM and CDR2 ANQGSEA. The CDR3 nucleotides read TGCAGCGTGGGCTACGGGATTACCTATGGCTACACCTTC. Translated, it gives CSVGYGITYGYTF.

This clonotype has only a few counts. The chain uses TRBV2 and TRBJ1-6; D may be TRBD1 (5 bases). Deletions cut 7 bases from V and 2 bases from J, with 12 bases between. In germline, CDR1 is SNHLY, CDR2 FYNNEI. This CDR3 has 15 residues. The CDR3 loop is CASMRDRAYNSPLHF. The CDR3 DNA reads TGTGCCAGCATGCGAGACAGAGCCTATAATTCACCCCTCCACTTT.

CDR3 DNA sequence: TGTGCCAGCAGCTTAGTTCAGCAAGAGACCCAGTACTTC. Translating gives CASSLVQQETQYF. The chain employs TRBV7-2 and TRBJ2-5; unclear D gene. Between the trimmed V and J ends, which lost 1 base and 2 bases, there was a span of 5 bases. This CDR3 contains 13 residues. CDR1 and CDR2 (germline): SGHTA, FQGNSA.

This clonotype was observed many times. V usage is TRBV15 and J usage is TRBJ2-1; D is unresolved. This CDR3 has 12 residues. Germline assignment: CDR1 LNHNV and CDR2 YYDKDF (reference sequence). V shed 4 bases and J shed 6 bases, with 7 bases lying between them. The CDR3 spells CATSTSTNEQFF. Here the CDR3 DNA reads TGTGCCACCAGCACCTCGACCAATGAGCAGTTCTTC.

This chain joins TRBV29-1 and TRBJ2-3; 7 bases fit TRBD2. With 6 bases clipped from V and 0 bases from J, the junction kept 6 bases outside the gene matches. The CDR3 consists of 14 residues. Looked up from germline, CDR1 is SQVTM and CDR2 is ANQGSEA. CDR3 nucleotides: TGCAGCGTGGGGGGGGTCCCTAGCACAGATACGCAGTATTTT. Translating gives CSVGGVPSTDTQYF.

In its sample, this clonotype was seen many times. The V gene is TRBV3-1, the J gene TRBJ1-4, with a weak D call TRBD1 (6 bases). Deletions cut 4 bases from V and 5 bases from J, with 11 bases between. Germline-derived CDR1 and CDR2 are LGHDT and YNNKEL (reference sequence). The CDR3 is 14 amino acids. CDR3 nucleotides: TGTGCCAGCAGCCGGGACACCCTCAATGAAAAACTGTTTTTT. Encoded protein: CASSRDTLNEKLFF.

This chain uses TRBV29-1 with TRBJ2-5; no clear D. CDR3 length: 13 residues. CDR1 and CDR2 (germline): SQVTM, ANQGSEA. The V and J ends lost 0 bases and 5 bases respectively, with 10 bases between them. DNA of the CDR3: TGCAGCGTTGAAGATACCGGTCGGGAGACCCAGTACTTC. It is translated as CSVEDTGRETQYF.

This chain links TRBV15 with TRBJ1-1; no definite D call. The V and J ends lost 0 bases and 1 base respectively, with 15 bases between them. The CDR3 spans 17 residues. Germline lookup yields CDR1 LNHNV and CDR2 YYDKDF (reference sequence). CDR3 region: CATSRDLSGNQNTEAFF. CDR3 DNA: TGTGCCACCAGCAGAGATTTGTCCGGCAATCAGAACACTGAAGCTTTCTTT.

This clonotype was observed at least ten times. The rearrangement uses TRBV5-1 and TRBJ2-3, with D hard to call. The CDR3 has 14 amino acids. The V gene's germline CDR1 is SGHRS and CDR2 YFSETQ. The ends were cut back, 3 bases at V and 2 bases at J, with 10 bases in the middle. Here the CDR3 reads CASSSGPLTDTQYF. For the CDR3, the DNA is TGCGCCAGCAGCTCGGGTCCGCTCACAGATACGCAGTATTTT.

The rearrangement joins TRBV4-3 to TRBJ2-2, with 8 bases fitting TRBD2. With 0 bases clipped from V and 4 bases from J, the junction kept 7 bases outside the gene matches. The CDR3 loop spans 17 amino acids. CDR1 and CDR2 (germline): LGHNA, YSLEER. For the CDR3, the DNA is TGCGCCAGCAGCCAAGATTTCGGCGGGGGGCCCACCGGGGAGCTGTTTTTT. This gives the protein CASSQDFGGGPTGELFF.

The chain links TRBV15 to TRBJ1-6; 7 bases match TRBD1. The junction had 5 bases not matched to a gene; V was cut back by 5 bases and J by 7 bases. In germline, CDR1 is LNHNV, CDR2 YYDKDF (reference sequence). The CDR3 length is 14 residues. CDR3 loop: CATSGGTANSPLHF. DNA of the CDR3: TGTGCCACCAGCGGGGGGACAGCCAATTCACCCCTCCACTTT.

This clonotype qualifies as medium-sized (0.01 to 0.1%). This chain links TRBV2 with TRBJ2-5; D gene uncertain. V lost 9 bases, J lost 5 bases, and 13 bases lay in between. This CDR3 is built from 12 residues. The germline V gene encodes CDR1 SNHLY and CDR2 FYNNEI. The CDR3 loop reads CASGPGRETQYF. CDR3 DNA: TGTGCCAGTGGTCCGGGTAGGGAGACCCAGTACTTC.

The sample holds many counts of this clonotype. This rearrangement joins TRBV4-3 to TRBJ2-1; a possible D gene is TRBD1 (5 bases). Germline lookup yields CDR1 LGHNA and CDR2 YSLEER. V was shortened by 0 bases and J by 5 bases, with 14 bases between the two germline ends. The CDR3 loop spans 16 amino acids. CDR3 coding DNA: TGCGCCAGCAGCCAAGACGCAGGAAGGGGCCACAATGAGCAGTTCTTC. Translated, it gives CASSQDAGRGHNEQFF.

The sample holds many counts of this clonotype. This chain connects TRBV11-3 to TRBJ2-7, with D unclear. V dropped 5 bases and J dropped 0 bases, with 11 bases sitting between them. Per the germline V gene, CDR1 is SGHNT and CDR2 is YENEEA. CDR3 length equals 14 residues. The CDR3 here is CASSPREASYEQYF. The CDR3 region has the DNA TGTGCCAGCAGCCCCCGTGAGGCCTCCTACGAGCAGTACTTC. The complete variable domain, with remaining parts taken from reference TRBV11-3 and TRBJ2-7, reads EAGVVQSPRYKIIEKKQPVAFWCNPISGHNTLYWYLQNLGQGPELLIRYENEEAVDDSQLPKDRFSAERLKGVDSTLKIQPAELGDSAVYLCASSPREASYEQYFGPGTRLTVT.

The chain combines TRBV7-9 with TRBJ2-7; D not resolved. The J call is doubtful: the DNA matches TRBJ2-5 better. Germline lookup yields CDR1 SEHNR and CDR2 FQNEAQ (reference sequence). This CDR3 region has 12 residues. The CDR3 DNA is TGTGCCAGCAGCCAAGTGGAAGAGACCCAGTACTTC. The encoded protein is CASSQVEETQYF.

This clonotype came up many times. The chain combines TRBV20-1 with TRBJ2-7; the D gene could be TRBD1 or TRBD2 (5 bases each). V dropped 8 bases and J dropped 3 bases, with 11 bases sitting between them. The CDR3 is made up of 11 amino acids. Germline CDR1 is DFQATT and CDR2 is SNEGSKA (reference sequence). The CDR3 sequence is CSSGTVYEQYF. CDR3 bases: TGCAGTTCCGGGACCGTCTACGAGCAGTACTTC.

This chain connects TRBV10-3 to TRBJ1-2, with D unclear. Germline lookup yields CDR1 ENHRY and CDR2 SYGVKD. CDR3 length equals 13 residues. V lost 2 bases, J lost 4 bases, and 8 bases lay in between. The CDR3 DNA sequence: TGTGCCATCAGTGAGGAGGGCGGCTATGGCTACACCTTC. Amino acids: CAISEEGGYGYTF.

Many counts were recorded for this clonotype. The chain links TRBV12-3 or TRBV12-4 to TRBJ1-1; a weak D match, TRBD1 (5 bases). The CDR3 has 14 residues. Trimming stripped 4 bases from V and 3 bases from J, with 12 bases between. CDR3 DNA sequence: TGTGCCAGCAGTTCGACAGATCGGTACACTGAAGCTTTCTTT. Translation: CASSSTDRYTEAFF.

This clonotype came up many times. J is TRBJ1-2 and V is TRBV6-5; D perhaps matches TRBD1 (6 bases). Germline V gene lookup returns CDR1 MNHEY and CDR2 SVGAGI. With 2 bases removed from V and 8 bases from J, the gap between germline ends came to 18 bases. This CDR3 contains 15 residues. The CDR3 loop is CASSYRAQGGSGYTF. In DNA, the CDR3 is TGTGCCAGCAGTTACCGGGCACAGGGAGGAAGCGGCTACACCTTC.

This clonotype came up many times. J is TRBJ1-1 and V is TRBV4-2, with D maybe TRBD1 (6 bases). Looked up from germline, CDR1 is LGHNA and CDR2 is YNFKEQ. The CDR3 sequence is 15 residues long. The germline V and J ends were trimmed by 4 bases and 2 bases, with 14 bases remaining between them. The CDR3 protein is CASSPQGIENTEAFF. The DNA of the CDR3 is TGTGCCAGCAGCCCTCAGGGGATAGAAAACACTGAAGCTTTCTTT.

This clonotype has ten or more counts. The chain recombines TRBV27 with TRBJ1-6, with D perhaps TRBD1 (6 bases). The V gene lost 6 bases and the J gene lost 7 bases, with 13 bases spanning the gap. Germline CDR1 MNHEY, CDR2 SMNVEV (reference sequence). The CDR3 length is 14 residues. The CDR3 protein is CASSYRVSNSPLHF. The CDR3 bases are TGTGCCAGCAGCTACAGGGTATCGAATTCACCCCTCCACTTT.

This clonotype was counted between two and nine times. The chain joins TRBV6-5 to TRBJ1-1; a possible D gene is TRBD1 (5 bases). The V gene's germline CDR1 is MNHEY and CDR2 SVGAGI. With 4 bases removed from V and 2 bases from J, the gap between germline ends came to 11 bases. This CDR3 spans 14 amino acids. CDR3 in DNA: TGTGCCAGCAGTTCGGGACGGGCAAACACTGAAGCTTTCTTT. As protein: CASSSGRANTEAFF.

The gene calls are TRBV2 and TRBJ1-2; no reliable D call. The CDR3 has 11 residues. Germline CDR1 SNHLY, CDR2 FYNNEI. Trimming pared 7 bases from V and 7 bases from J, leaving 10 bases between. CDR3 residues: CASNLDRGYTF. In nucleotides, the CDR3 is TGTGCCAGCAACCTGGACCGTGGCTACACCTTC.

This clonotype showed up many times. The V call is TRBV19, the J call TRBJ2-2; TRBD2 is a possible D gene (6 bases). The germline gives CDR1 LNHDA, CDR2 SQIVND (reference sequence). V dropped 5 bases and J dropped 7 bases, with 11 bases sitting between them. The CDR3 is 13 residues long. CDR3 sequence: CASSGRGSGELFF. The CDR3 bases are TGTGCCAGTAGTGGCCGGGGGAGCGGGGAGCTGTTTTTT.